This TCR beta chain was identified in a study of T cell responses to AZD1222 COVID-19 vaccine. Worth noting for this clone: The antigen is not known.

Clones were sequenced by immunoSEQ multiplex PCR, and TCRdb holds only the in-frame ones, with some missing. This table has about 110,000 clones, around 87% appearing once. Study-wide findings and caveats: Donors were chiefly white British, with a greater number of females, and clonal diversity was perhaps underestimated.

CDR3 size: 14 residues. Germline V gene lookup returns CDR1 SGHTA and CDR2 FQGNSA. J gave up 9 bases and V 5 bases, and 10 bases lay outside the gene matches. Sequencing used peripheral blood, obtained 28 days after the second AZD1222 dose. This TCR came from an adult who received the AZD1222 COVID-19 vaccine. The chain couples TRBV7-2 to TRBJ2-1, with 7 nucleotides matching TRBD2. Here the CDR3 reads CASSRQRGGGEQFF. CDR3 DNA: TGTGCCAGCAGCAGACAGCGGGGAGGCGGTGAGCAGTTCTTC. The full variable domain, completed using reference TRBV7-2 and TRBJ2-1, is GAGVSQSPSNKVTEKGKDVELRCDPISGHTALYWYRQSLGQGLEFLIYFQGNSAPDKSGLPSDRFSAERTGGSVSTLTIQRTQQEDSAVYLCASSRQRGGGEQFFGPGTRLTVL.